The 14 T cell receptor beta chains below come from one sample, sequenced in a study of brain T cells in children with intractable seizures. The protocol was immunoSEQ multiplex PCR, while the TCRdb copy is restricted to in-frame clones and leaves out a portion. The sample holds under 400,000 clones; over 90% are singletons and the top ten take about 5.8%. Regarding time point: blood from clinic visit 5 months post-surgery; TSC patient then seizure free. Sequenced material: peripheral blood, taken approximately 5 months after surgery. These receptors were collected from a boy under two years old with tuberous sclerosis and intractable seizures.

V usage is TRBV28 and J usage is TRBJ2-3; TRBD2 agrees at 9 bases. CDR1 is MDHEN, CDR2 SYDVKM, per germline. V gave up 6 bases and J gave up 4 bases; unmatched junction bases: 8. The CDR3 has 15 residues. The DNA of the CDR3 is TGTGCCAGCAGACTCGAGGCGGGGGGGCCAGATACGCAGTATTTT. Its protein is CASRLEAGGPDTQYF.

V usage is TRBV30 and J usage is TRBJ2-7, with D unresolved. V lost 0 bases and J 2 bases, leaving 11 bases between the germline ends. The germline V gene has CDR1 GTSNPN and CDR2 SVGIG (reference sequence). The CDR3 is 14 amino acids. The CDR3 reads CAWSVPQSAYEQYF. In DNA form, the CDR3 reads TGTGCCTGGAGTGTCCCACAGTCTGCCTACGAGCAGTACTTC.

The chain links TRBV6-5 to TRBJ1-6, with TRBD1 as a possible D gene (5 bases). Germline values: CDR1 MNHEY, CDR2 SVGAGI. V lost 7 bases and J 7 bases, leaving 17 bases between the germline ends. The CDR3 totals 15 residues. CDR3 in amino acids: CASIKRQFQNSPLHF. The CDR3 bases are TGTGCCAGCATTAAGAGACAGTTTCAAAATTCACCCCTCCACTTT.

This sequence joins TRBV6-5 and TRBJ1-1; no firm D call. The CDR3 extends over 13 amino acids. The germline V and J ends were trimmed by 11 bases and 3 bases, with 16 bases remaining between them. Germline V gene lookup returns CDR1 MNHEY and CDR2 SVGAGI. Here the CDR3 reads CASTPNLYTEAFF. The CDR3 DNA is TGTGCCTCAACCCCCAATCTGTACACTGAAGCTTTCTTT.

V gene TRBV11-2 combines with J gene TRBJ1-3; D gene uncertain. This CDR3 is 15 amino acids long. Deletions cut 4 bases from V and 1 base from J, with 11 bases between. Germline V lookup: CDR1 SGHAT, CDR2 FQNNGV. CDR3 nucleotide sequence: TGTGCCAGCAGCTCCGATGTGAGATCTGGAAACACCATATATTTT. Its translation is CASSSDVRSGNTIYF. Supplemented by reference TRBV11-2 and TRBJ1-3, the full variable domain reads EAGVAQSPRYKIIEKRQSVAFWCNPISGHATLYWYQQILGQGPKLLIQFQNNGVVDDSQLPKDRFSAERLKGVDSTLKIQPAKLEDSAVYLCASSSDVRSGNTIYFGEGSWLTVV.

The chain combines TRBV27 with TRBJ1-1; no clear D gene. V lost 1 base, J lost 3 bases, and 6 bases lay in between. There are 13 residues in the CDR3. Germline loops: CDR1 MNHEY, CDR2 SMNVEV (reference sequence). The CDR3 nucleotides read TGTGCCAGCAGTTTATTTCCGTACACTGAAGCTTTCTTT. Its protein product is CASSLFPYTEAFF.

The gene calls are TRBV30 and TRBJ1-6; possible D gene TRBD1, 6 bases. Germline CDR1 and CDR2: GTSNPN and SVGIG (reference sequence). The V end was cut by 3 bases, the J end by 7 bases, with 28 bases between. The CDR3 is made up of 19 amino acids. CDR3 in amino acids: CAWRPLGGLGVVINSPLHF. CDR3 nucleotides: TGTGCCTGGAGGCCGTTGGGGGGGCTGGGTGTTGTTATCAATTCACCCCTCCACTTT.

The rearrangement uses TRBV11-2 and TRBJ2-2; tentatively, D is TRBD2 (6 bases). From germline, CDR1 is SGHAT and CDR2 FQNNGV. The CDR3 loop spans 13 amino acids. Trimming took off 2 bases at V and 7 bases at J, with 8 bases between the two ends. The CDR3 is CASSLTGVGELFF. For the CDR3, the DNA is TGTGCCAGCAGCTTAACGGGGGTCGGGGAGCTGTTTTTT.

V usage is TRBV20-1 and J usage is TRBJ2-1; tentative D call: TRBD2 (5 bases). The length of the CDR3 is 14 residues. Deletions cut 3 bases from V and 0 bases from J, with 9 bases between. Per the germline V gene, CDR1 is DFQATT and CDR2 is SNEGSKA (reference sequence). The CDR3 nucleotides read TGCAGTGCTAGTGCCGGGGTCTCCTACAATGAGCAGTTCTTC. This codes for CSASAGVSYNEQFF.

The CDR3 loop reads CASSPQGLRDTEAFF. In DNA form, the CDR3 reads TGTGCCAGCTCACCACAGGGACTTCGAGACACTGAAGCTTTCTTT. The rearrangement joins TRBV18 to TRBJ1-1; tentative D call: TRBD1 (5 bases). CDR1 KGHSH and CDR2 LQKENI come from the germline V gene. The V end was cut by 1 base, the J end by 3 bases, with 12 bases between. The CDR3 covers 15 residues.

The J gene is TRBJ2-1, the V gene TRBV11-2, with 9 bases identical to TRBD2. CDR1 and CDR2 from the germline V gene are SGHAT and FQNNGV. This CDR3 has 17 residues. V dropped 4 bases and J dropped 1; count of bases not matched to a gene: 8. CDR3 sequence (DNA): TGTGCCAGCAGCTGGACCCCTAGCGGGGATTCCTACAATGAGCAGTTCTTC. Its translation: CASSWTPSGDSYNEQFF.

This clone was recorded only once. The gene calls are TRBV12-3 or TRBV12-4 and TRBJ2-5; D is unresolved. This CDR3 spans 13 amino acids. V lost 1 base and J 4 bases, leaving 7 bases between the germline ends. This CDR3 reads CASSLGAVETQYF. The CDR3 DNA reads as TGTGCCAGCAGTTTAGGAGCTGTAGAGACCCAGTACTTC.

This chain connects TRBV10-3 to TRBJ1-2; TRBD1 agrees at 9 bases. Germline CDR1 is ENHRY and CDR2 is SYGVKD. The ends lost 10 bases at V and 6 bases at J; junction bases unmatched: 18. The CDR3 loop spans 16 amino acids. The CDR3 spells CASKGGQGPNLDGYTF. The CDR3 DNA reads as TGTGCCAGCAAGGGGGGACAGGGACCTAACTTGGATGGCTACACCTTC.

The chain joins TRBV30 to TRBJ2-5; the D gene is possibly TRBD2 (5 bases). The CDR3 covers 13 residues. Germline CDR1 GTSNPN, CDR2 SVGIG (reference sequence). Trimming took off 0 bases at V and 2 bases at J, with 7 bases between the two ends. CDR3 nucleotide sequence: TGTGCCTGGAGTGTACTAGTACAAGAGACCCAGTACTTC. It encodes CAWSVLVQETQYF.